This TCR beta chain was profiled in a study of cytomegalovirus exposure and HLA in healthy donors. On the study more broadly: Most donors, just over 80% of more than 300 genotyped, fell in the Caucasian-associated ancestry cluster. General observations from the study: Researchers counted 164 TCR beta chains as cytomegalovirus-associated.

13 Jbeta primers and 60 Vbeta primers were used for the PCR. Only in-frame clones appear in the TCRdb table, and some are missing; sequencing was by immunoSEQ multiplex PCR. The table lists 95,000 to 150,000 clones, around 86% of them singletons. Donors were nominally healthy when sampled, though unrecorded immune exposures were likely. CDR3 length: 14 residues. The ends were cut back, 1 base at V and 7 bases at J, with 11 bases in the middle. Germline-derived CDR1 and CDR2 are LNHNV and YYDKDF (reference sequence). Details on this clone: Its antigen is still unknown.

Material for sequencing was PBMCs. The V and J genes are TRBV15 and TRBJ2-1; D possibly corresponds to TRBD1 (6 bases). The source of this sequence is a young man in good health and CMV-seronegative. CDR3 protein: CATSRGRTDNEQFF. CDR3 bases: TGTGCCACCAGCAGAGGTCGGACAGATAATGAGCAGTTCTTC.